One and the same sample provided the 8 T cell receptor beta chains below, sequenced in a study of spatial heterogeneity in lung cancer. TCRdb analysed the 5' RACE reads with MiXCR anew, one entry per CDR3 protein. Among approximately 12,000 distinct CDR3 sequences listed, 13% to 15% were seen once. Documented time point: sample taken at primary tumor resection. Frozen PBMC, nontumor lung or tumor provided whole RNA, which was sequenced unsorted. This material consisted of PBMCs, taken at surgery. Receptors were obtained from a female donor with early-stage non-small cell lung cancer.

The V call is TRBV7-9, the J call TRBJ2-7, with 8 bases lining up with TRBD2. CDR1 and CDR2 from the germline V gene are SEHNR and FQNEAQ (reference sequence). Trimming removed 10 bases from V and 6 bases from J; junction bases left unmatched: 8. There are 12 residues in the CDR3. The CDR3 DNA follows: TGTGCCACGTACGGAGCGGGGGTCGAGCAGTACTTC. Translated: CATYGAGVEQYF.

This clonotype has at least ten counts. This rearrangement joins TRBV3-1 to TRBJ2-6; D is uncertain. This CDR3 comprises 19 residues. V lost 1 base, J lost 0 bases, and 16 bases lay in between. Germline assignment: CDR1 LGHDT and CDR2 YNNKEL (reference sequence). The CDR3 loop reads CASSQVSSGRTSGANVLTF. The CDR3 nucleotides are TGTGCCAGCAGCCAAGTTTCTTCTGGCAGGACCTCTGGGGCCAACGTCCTGACTTTC.

This clonotype ranks as medium-sized (0.01 to 0.1%). The chain links TRBV12-3 or TRBV12-4 to TRBJ1-5, with 8 bases aligning to TRBD1. V lost 6 bases to trimming and J lost 2 bases; unmatched junction nucleotides: 0. The CDR3 is 13 residues long. CDR3 amino acids: CASRGQGNQPQHF. As DNA, the CDR3 is TGTGCCAGCAGGGGACAGGGCAATCAGCCCCAGCATTTT.

This clonotype is classed as medium-sized. The chain is built from TRBV20-1 and TRBJ2-1; 10 positions agree with TRBD2. Trimming removed 5 bases from V and 5 bases from J; junction bases left unmatched: 6. The CDR3 length is 14 residues. Per germline, CDR1 DFQATT and CDR2 SNEGSKA (reference sequence). CDR3 bases: TGCAGTGCTGGACGACTAGCGGGTCACAATGAGCAGTTCTTC. This gives the protein CSAGRLAGHNEQFF.

This clonotype has ten or more counts. The chain couples TRBV5-1 to TRBJ2-1; possibly TRBD2 for D (6 bases). CDR1 is SGHRS and CDR2 is YFSETQ in the germline V gene. V was cut by 0 bases and J by 8 bases, with 12 bases left in between. The CDR3 covers 14 residues. The CDR3 region is CASSLAGLGDEQFF. The CDR3 region has the DNA TGCGCCAGCAGCTTGGCGGGACTTGGCGATGAGCAGTTCTTC.

This clonotype was seen ten or more times. V gene TRBV23-1 combines with J gene TRBJ1-1; 8 bases map to TRBD1. TRBV23-1 is an ORF; its function is uncertain. V was pared by 2 bases and J by 1 base, with 6 bases of the junction left unmatched. The CDR3 has 16 residues. The CDR3 region has the DNA TGCGCCAGCAGTCAAATGGTCAGGGGGCGGAACACTGAAGCTTTCTTT. Its translation: CASSQMVRGRNTEAFF.

This clonotype has a count of ten or more. The genes are TRBV9 and TRBJ1-2; the match to TRBD1 covers 8 bases. The germline gives CDR1 SGDLS, CDR2 YYNGEE. This CDR3 has 16 amino acids. The ends lost 4 bases at V and 0 bases at J; junction bases unmatched: 8. This CDR3 is CASSPRTGTANYGYTF. In DNA form, the CDR3 reads TGTGCCAGCAGCCCCCGGACAGGGACTGCTAACTATGGCTACACCTTC.

Concerning this clonotype itself: Lacking the conserved final phenylalanine or tryptophan, this CDR3 likely reflects a read error. In nucleotides, the CDR3 is TGTGCCAGCACCGACAGCTCTGGGGCCAACGTCCTGACTATC. Translating it yields CASTDSSGANVLTI. The chain employs TRBV6-6 and TRBJ2-6; D is perhaps TRBD1 (5 bases). Trimming left V 7 bases short and J 0 bases short, with 7 bases between. The CDR3 length is 14 residues. Germline assignment: CDR1 MNHNY and CDR2 SVGAGI (reference sequence).